The T cell receptor beta chain described here comes from a study of metastatic and nonmetastatic thyroid tumors. Overall study: Repertoires of blood and of tissue (tumor or nodule) from malignant and benign thyroid patients were compared. Points from the study as a whole: It was reported that TCR beta diversity was significantly higher in malignant thyroid tumors than benign nodules, in blood and tumor.

Patients had received no treatment of any kind before thyroid surgery. Worth noting for this clone: What it binds is unknown.

In the authors' workflow: Built for papillary thyroid cancer, a distant-metastasis classifier drew on CDR3 differences across clinicopathological groups. TCRdb re-called clones via MiXCR from the PCR reads. The V and J calls here are based on TCRdb, not the publication. In the table there are roughly 12,000 clones, 32% of which are singletons. Germline lookup yields CDR1 SGHRS and CDR2 YFSETQ. The CDR3 loop spans 17 amino acids. Trimming removed 1 base from V and 0 bases from J, with 14 bases in between. The J gene is TRBJ2-1, the V gene TRBV5-1; either TRBD1 or TRBD2 may supply D (5 bases each). The sequencing input was tumor tissue. The clonotype comes from a female donor with papillary thyroid cancer or a benign thyroid nodule (not recorded which). Some clones in this sample may be carry-over from other donors' samples. CDR3 bases: TGCGCCAGCAGCTTGCTTGGGACGGCAACCTCCTACAATGAGCAGTTCTTC. Its protein product is CASSLLGTATSYNEQFF.